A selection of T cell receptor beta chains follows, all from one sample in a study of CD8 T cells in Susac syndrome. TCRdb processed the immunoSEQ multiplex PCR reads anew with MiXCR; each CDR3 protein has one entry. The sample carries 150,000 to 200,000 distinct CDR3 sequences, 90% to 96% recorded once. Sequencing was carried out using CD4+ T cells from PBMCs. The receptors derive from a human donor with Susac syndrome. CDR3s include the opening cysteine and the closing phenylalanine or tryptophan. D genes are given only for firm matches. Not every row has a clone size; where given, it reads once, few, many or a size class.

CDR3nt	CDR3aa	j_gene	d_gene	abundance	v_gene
TGCAGCGCCTCGCCGACAGCCACTGAAGCTTTCTTT	CSASPTATEAFF	TRBJ1-1	NA	NA	TRBV29-1
TGTGCCAGCAGTTGGTTTAAATACGGGAACACCGGGGAGCTGTTTTTT	CASSWFKYGNTGELFF	TRBJ2-2	NA	NA	TRBV6-2/TRBV6-3
TGTGCCAGCAGCTTGGGTTATTCCGGGGTCAACGAGCAGTACTTC	CASSLGYSGVNEQYF	TRBJ2-7	NA	NA	TRBV5-6
TGTGCCTGGAGTGTTTTGCGGGGGTTCCAAGAGACCCAGTACTTC	CAWSVLRGFQETQYF	TRBJ2-5	TRBD2	NA	TRBV30
TGTGCCAGCAGCTTATTTTCCGTCGAAGCTTTCTTT	CASSLFSVEAFF	TRBJ1-1	NA	NA	TRBV7-9
TGTGCCAGCAGCCTCGGGGAGGGGGAGGCAACATCTCTGACTAATTCACCCCTCCACTTT	CASSLGEGEATSLTNSPLHF	TRBJ1-6	NA	NA	TRBV14
TGTGCCAGCAGCTACGGGGCAGCTGAAGCTTTCTTT	CASSYGAAEAFF	TRBJ1-1	NA	NA	TRBV5-6
TGTGCCAGCAGTTACTTACAGGTGAACACTGAAGCTTTCTTT	CASSYLQVNTEAFF	TRBJ1-1	NA	NA	TRBV6-2/TRBV6-3
TGTGCCAGCAGCTTAGCTTTGGGACATGAGCAGTTCTTC	CASSLALGHEQFF	TRBJ2-1	NA	NA	TRBV7-8
TGTGCCTGGAATGGAGACCGAGGGATGAACACTGAAGCTTTCTTT	CAWNGDRGMNTEAFF	TRBJ1-1	NA	NA	TRBV30
TGCGCCAGCAGCTTGGGACGTGGCAGCAATCAGCCCCAGCATTTT	CASSLGRGSNQPQHF	TRBJ1-5	NA	NA	TRBV5-1
TGCAGCGTCGCTTTCGTTTCCTACAATGAGCAGTTCTTC	CSVAFVSYNEQFF	TRBJ2-1	NA	NA	TRBV29-1
TGTGCCAGCAGCAACAACAGAGATGAAGCTTTCTTT	CASSNNRDEAFF	TRBJ1-1	NA	NA	TRBV21-1
TGCGCCAGCAGCCAAGTAGGCTCAAATCAGCCCCAGCATTTT	CASSQVGSNQPQHF	TRBJ1-5	NA	NA	TRBV4-1
TGTGCCATCAGTGAGTCGGCCCGTCTCACAGATACGCAGTATTTT	CAISESARLTDTQYF	TRBJ2-3	NA	NA	TRBV10-3
TGTGCCACCAGCAGAGCTAGCGGGAACACCGGGGAGCTGTTTTTT	CATSRASGNTGELFF	TRBJ2-2	TRBD2	NA	TRBV15
TGTGCCAGCAGTCTCCAACTGAATTTGGTATATCCCCTCCACTTT	CASSLQLNLVYPLHF	TRBJ1-6	NA	NA	TRBV27
TGCAGCGTTGCCCCGCAGGTTGAAGCTTTCTTT	CSVAPQVEAFF	TRBJ1-1	NA	NA	TRBV29-1
TGCAGTGCTAAGGACAGGGTAACCTACGAGCAGTACTTC	CSAKDRVTYEQYF	TRBJ2-7	TRBD1	once	TRBV20-1
TGTGCCAGCAGTGAAACTCTGGGACTTAATTCACCCCTCCACTTT	CASSETLGLNSPLHF	TRBJ1-6	NA	NA	TRBV25-1
TGTGCCAGCAGTTACAAGGTCTCTGGAAACACCATATATTTT	CASSYKVSGNTIYF	TRBJ1-3	NA	NA	TRBV6-5
TGTGCCAGTAGTATCGACAGGGACTACGAGCAGTACTTC	CASSIDRDYEQYF	TRBJ2-7	TRBD1	NA	TRBV19
TGCGCCAGCAGCCAAGCCTCCGGGACGGGAAATTCACCCCTCCACTTT	CASSQASGTGNSPLHF	TRBJ1-6	NA	NA	TRBV4-3
TGTGCCAGCAGCTTAACTTCAGGGTACGACGGGGAGCTGTTTTTT	CASSLTSGYDGELFF	TRBJ2-2	NA	NA	TRBV7-9
TGCAGTGCTAGGGAGGACACGTACAATCAGCCCCAGCATTTT	CSAREDTYNQPQHF	TRBJ1-5	NA	NA	TRBV20-1
TGTGCCACCAGCCGGGACAGACGTTATGGCTACACCTTC	CATSRDRRYGYTF	TRBJ1-2	TRBD1	once	TRBV15
TGTGCCAGCTCCCCCGGGGATTATCCCTACGAGCAGTACTTC	CASSPGDYPYEQYF	TRBJ2-7	NA	NA	TRBV18
TGTGCCAGCAGTTTATGGACAGGGGGAGATTCACCCCTCCACTTT	CASSLWTGGDSPLHF	TRBJ1-6	TRBD1	once	TRBV28
TGTGCCAGCAGGGCCGGGACAGGCAGAGAGACCCAGTACTTC	CASRAGTGRETQYF	TRBJ2-5	TRBD1	NA	TRBV9
TGTGCCAGCAGCGCTGGCCCGAGCGGGGGTGAGCAGTTCTTC	CASSAGPSGGEQFF	TRBJ2-1	TRBD2	NA	TRBV9
TGCAGTGCCAGAGACAGTGTTCGAGGCGGCTACACCTTC	CSARDSVRGGYTF	TRBJ1-2	NA	NA	TRBV20-1
TGTGCCAGCAGCGACCCGGGGTGGACGGCATACAATGAGCAGTTCTTC	CASSDPGWTAYNEQFF	TRBJ2-1	NA	once	TRBV7-2
TGTGCCACCAGTGATGCCCGAGCTGGGGCCAACGTCCTGACTTTC	CATSDARAGANVLTF	TRBJ2-6	NA	NA	TRBV24-1